This T cell receptor beta chain was identified during a study of cytomegalovirus exposure and HLA in healthy donors. Study-level points and caveats: Highest at DRB1 and lowest at HLA-C, TCR association rates differed among HLA loci in a later analysis.

This clone was counted only a few times. Its antigen is as yet unknown. This PCR relied on a set of 60 Vbeta primers and 13 Jbeta primers. The method was immunoSEQ multiplex PCR; TCRdb's version includes in-frame clones alone and lacks a portion of them. The sample has 200,000 to 250,000 clones, about 80% seen once; the top ten hold 1.5% to 2%. The CDR3 extends over 14 amino acids. Per the germline V gene, CDR1 is SNHLY and CDR2 is FYNNEI. J was trimmed by 7 bases and V by 7 bases; bases with no gene match: 7. This receptor was obtained from a man aged 18 to 30 in good health and CMV-seronegative. Sequenced material: PBMCs. V gene TRBV2 combines with J gene TRBJ1-6; 7 positions match TRBD1. Here the CDR3 reads CASKNRDRNSPLHF. The CDR3 region has the DNA TGTGCCAGCAAAAACCGGGACAGAAATTCACCCCTCCACTTT.